The subject of this entry is one T cell receptor beta chain. The record originates from a study of blood T cell repertoires in COVID-19. Background on the study: Acute-phase and convalescent COVID-19 samples originated in the United States, Italy and Spain. T cells, B-cell-depleted T cells, or PBMCs provided the cDNA or gDNA that served as material.

Sequencing was performed with immunoSEQ multiplex PCR; in TCRdb, only in-frame clones are kept and a portion is missing. The data show roughly 400,000 clones, about 88% seen once. Allocation to cohorts depended on clinical history reported by the participants. Trimming pared 0 bases from V and 4 bases from J, leaving 13 bases between. CDR3 length equals 15 residues. Germline assignment: CDR1 LGHNA and CDR2 YSLEER. The chain combines TRBV4-3 with TRBJ2-7; TRBD1 might be the D (5 bases). The sequenced material came from PBMCs or T cells enriched from blood (not recorded which). The receptor was isolated from a woman aged 18-29 years who had been exposed to COVID-19. The CDR3 region has the DNA TGCGCCAGCAGCCAAGACAGCAGGGTCTTGTACGAGCAGTACTTC. The encoded protein is CASSQDSRVLYEQYF.